This TCR beta chain comes out of a study of T cell responses to AZD1222 COVID-19 vaccine. Whole-study results and caveats: Close to half of spike-specific TCRs reportedly recognize unmutated variant regions.

A remark on this clone: The target antigen is unknown.

The table came from immunoSEQ multiplex PCR; TCRdb's copy has only in-frame clones and leaves some out. This table has 60,000 to 75,000 clones, over 75% appearing once. The V and J ends lost 0 bases and 7 bases respectively, with 11 bases between them. CDR3 length equals 14 residues. CDR1 is SGHDT and CDR2 is YYEEEE in the germline V gene. The receptor comes from an adult in good health. The starting material was peripheral blood, obtained on day 0 of AZD1222 vaccination. The genes are TRBV5-6 and TRBJ1-5, with D possibly TRBD1 on 5 matching bases. CDR3 loop: CASSLVGTYQPQHF. The CDR3, as DNA: TGTGCCAGCAGCTTGGTGGGGACTTACCAGCCCCAGCATTTT.